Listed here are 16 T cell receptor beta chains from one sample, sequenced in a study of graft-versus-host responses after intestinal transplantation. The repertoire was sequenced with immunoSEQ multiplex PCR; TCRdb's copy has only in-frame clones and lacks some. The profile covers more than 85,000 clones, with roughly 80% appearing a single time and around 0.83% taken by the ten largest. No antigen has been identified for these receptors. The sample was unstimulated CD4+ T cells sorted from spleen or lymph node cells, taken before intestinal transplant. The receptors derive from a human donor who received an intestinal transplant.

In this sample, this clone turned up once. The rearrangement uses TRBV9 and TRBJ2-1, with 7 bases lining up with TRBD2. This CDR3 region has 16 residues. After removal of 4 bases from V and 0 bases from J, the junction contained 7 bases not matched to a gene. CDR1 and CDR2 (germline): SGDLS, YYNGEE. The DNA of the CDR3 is TGTGCCAGCAGCCCTAGCGGTCCTAGCTCCTACAATGAGCAGTTCTTC. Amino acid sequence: CASSPSGPSSYNEQFF. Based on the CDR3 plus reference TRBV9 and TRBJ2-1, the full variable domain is DSGVTQTPKHLITATGQRVTLRCSPRSGDLSVYWYQQSLDQGLQFLIQYYNGEERAKGNILERFSAQQFPDLHSELNLSSLELGDSALYFCASSPSGPSSYNEQFFGPGTRLTVL.

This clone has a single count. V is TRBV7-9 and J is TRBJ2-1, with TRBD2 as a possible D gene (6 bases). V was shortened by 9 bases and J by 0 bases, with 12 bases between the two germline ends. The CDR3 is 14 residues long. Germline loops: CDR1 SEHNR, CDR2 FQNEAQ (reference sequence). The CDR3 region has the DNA TGTGCCAGTTTAGCGGAAAGCTCCTACAATGAGCAGTTCTTC. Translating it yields CASLAESSYNEQFF.

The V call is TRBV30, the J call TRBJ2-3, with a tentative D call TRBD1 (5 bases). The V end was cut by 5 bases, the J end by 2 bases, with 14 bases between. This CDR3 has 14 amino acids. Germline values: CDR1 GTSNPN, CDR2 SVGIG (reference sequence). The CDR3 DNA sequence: TGTGCCTGGGGGGCTAGTAGGGCCACAGATACGCAGTATTTT. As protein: CAWGASRATDTQYF.

CDR3 loop: CASSATENYGYTF. Written as DNA, the CDR3 is TGTGCCAGCAGCGCGACAGAGAACTATGGCTACACCTTC. The chain combines TRBV5-8 with TRBJ1-2; a weak D match, TRBD1 (5 bases). V dropped 4 bases and J dropped 2 bases, with 9 bases sitting between them. Germline V gene sequence: CDR1 SGHTS, CDR2 YDEGEE. This CDR3 is built from 13 residues.

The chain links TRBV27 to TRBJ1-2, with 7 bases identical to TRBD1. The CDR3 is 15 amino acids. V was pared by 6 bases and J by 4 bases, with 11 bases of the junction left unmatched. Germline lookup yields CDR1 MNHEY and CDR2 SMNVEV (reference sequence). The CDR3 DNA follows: TGTGCCAGCAGGAGTGGACAGGTGATGAGCTATGGCTACACCTTC. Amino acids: CASRSGQVMSYGYTF.

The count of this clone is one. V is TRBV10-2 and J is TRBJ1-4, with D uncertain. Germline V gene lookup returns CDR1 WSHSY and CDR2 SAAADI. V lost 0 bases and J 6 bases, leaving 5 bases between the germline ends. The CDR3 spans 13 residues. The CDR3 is CASSESGDEKLFF. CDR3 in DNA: TGCGCCAGCAGTGAGTCCGGGGATGAAAAACTGTTTTTT.

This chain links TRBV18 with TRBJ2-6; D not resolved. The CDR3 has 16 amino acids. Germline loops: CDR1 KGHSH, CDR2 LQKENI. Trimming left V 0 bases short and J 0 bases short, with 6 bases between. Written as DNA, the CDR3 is TGTGCCAGCTCACCACCATACAACTCTGGGGCCAACGTCCTGACTTTC. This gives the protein CASSPPYNSGANVLTF.

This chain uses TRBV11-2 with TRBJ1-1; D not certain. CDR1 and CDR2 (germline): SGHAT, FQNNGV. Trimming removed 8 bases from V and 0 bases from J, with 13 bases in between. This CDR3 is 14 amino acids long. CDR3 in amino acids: CASGRLSLNTEAFF. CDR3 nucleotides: TGTGCCAGCGGCCGACTGAGTTTGAACACTGAAGCTTTCTTT.

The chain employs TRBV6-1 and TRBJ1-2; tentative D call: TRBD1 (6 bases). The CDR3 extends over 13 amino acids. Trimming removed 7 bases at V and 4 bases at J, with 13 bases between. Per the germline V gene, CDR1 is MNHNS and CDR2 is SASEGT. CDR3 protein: CASITDRRYGYTF. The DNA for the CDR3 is TGTGCCAGCATTACGGACAGACGCTATGGCTACACCTTC.

The CDR3 loop reads CASSFQRELTQYF. The CDR3 DNA follows: TGTGCCAGCAGCTTCCAGCGGGAGTTGACCCAGTACTTC. The chain uses TRBV11-2 and TRBJ2-5; 8 bases map to TRBD2. The J segment lost 7 bases and the V segment lost 3 bases, leaving 4 bases of the junction unmatched. Germline V lookup: CDR1 SGHAT, CDR2 FQNNGV. The CDR3 consists of 13 residues.

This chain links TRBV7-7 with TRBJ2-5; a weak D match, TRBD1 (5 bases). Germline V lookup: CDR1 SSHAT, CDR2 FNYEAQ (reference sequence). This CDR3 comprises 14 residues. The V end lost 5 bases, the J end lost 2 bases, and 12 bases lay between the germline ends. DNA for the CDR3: TGTGCCAGCAGCCAAGGACATCTACAAGAGACCCAGTACTTC. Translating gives CASSQGHLQETQYF.

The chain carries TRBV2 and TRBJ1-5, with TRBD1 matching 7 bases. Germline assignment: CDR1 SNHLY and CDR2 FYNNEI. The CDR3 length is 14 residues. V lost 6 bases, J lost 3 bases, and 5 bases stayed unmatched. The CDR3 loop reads CASRGTANNQPQHF. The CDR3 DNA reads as TGTGCCAGCAGGGGGACAGCCAACAATCAGCCCCAGCATTTT.

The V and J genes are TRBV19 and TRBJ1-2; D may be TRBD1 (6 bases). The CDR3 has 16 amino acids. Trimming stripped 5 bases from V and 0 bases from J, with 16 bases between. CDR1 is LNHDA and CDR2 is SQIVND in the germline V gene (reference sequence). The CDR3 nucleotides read TGTGCCAGTAGTCCCCGAGGACAGATTGCTAACTATGGCTACACCTTC. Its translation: CASSPRGQIANYGYTF.

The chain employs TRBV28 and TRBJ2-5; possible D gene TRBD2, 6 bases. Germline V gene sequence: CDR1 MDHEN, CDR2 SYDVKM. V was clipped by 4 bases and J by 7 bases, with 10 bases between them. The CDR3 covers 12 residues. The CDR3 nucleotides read TGTGCCAGCAGTTGGGGGGTCCGGACCCAGTACTTC. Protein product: CASSWGVRTQYF.

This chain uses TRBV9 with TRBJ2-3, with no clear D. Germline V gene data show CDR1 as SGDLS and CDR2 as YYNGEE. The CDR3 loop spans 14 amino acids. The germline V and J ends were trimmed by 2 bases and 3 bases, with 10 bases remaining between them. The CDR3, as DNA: TGTGCCAGCAGCGTGCAGGTGATGACAGATACGCAGTATTTT. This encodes CASSVQVMTDTQYF.

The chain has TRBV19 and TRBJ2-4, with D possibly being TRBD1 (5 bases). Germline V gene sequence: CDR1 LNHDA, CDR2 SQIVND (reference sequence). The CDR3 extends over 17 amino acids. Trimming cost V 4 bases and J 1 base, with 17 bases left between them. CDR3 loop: CASSTLRQTVAKNIQYF. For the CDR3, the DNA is TGTGCCAGTAGTACCCTTCGACAGACGGTGGCCAAAAACATTCAGTACTTC.